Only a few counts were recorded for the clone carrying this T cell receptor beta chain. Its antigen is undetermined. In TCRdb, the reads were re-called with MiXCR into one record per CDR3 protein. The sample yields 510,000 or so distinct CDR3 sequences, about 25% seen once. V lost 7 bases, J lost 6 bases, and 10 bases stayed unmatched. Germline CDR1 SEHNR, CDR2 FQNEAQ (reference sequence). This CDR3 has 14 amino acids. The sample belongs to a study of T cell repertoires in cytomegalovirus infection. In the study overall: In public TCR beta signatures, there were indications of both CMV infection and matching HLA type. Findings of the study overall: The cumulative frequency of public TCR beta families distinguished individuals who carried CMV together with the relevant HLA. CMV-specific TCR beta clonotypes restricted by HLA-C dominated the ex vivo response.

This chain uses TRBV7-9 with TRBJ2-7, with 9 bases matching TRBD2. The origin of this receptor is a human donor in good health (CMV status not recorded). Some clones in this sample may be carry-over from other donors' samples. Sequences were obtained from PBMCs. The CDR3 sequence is CASIQGTSFGEQYF. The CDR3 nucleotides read TGTGCCAGCATCCAGGGGACTAGCTTCGGCGAGCAGTACTTC.